The text below deals with one TCR beta chain. Its antigen is undetermined. A roughly 2.5 ml blood sample was drawn per donor. TCRdb reprocessed the 5' RACE reads and reports one entry per CDR3 protein, with no DNA. The sample shows about 450,000 distinct CDR3 sequences, and roughly 2.2% sits with its ten largest clones. These data originate in a study of monozygotic twins with inflammatory bowel disease. Study-level findings and limits: The existence of one strong signal or clonotype linked to IBD lacked support. Separate T cell subtypes could not be resolved from one another.

From germline, CDR1 is MNHEY and CDR2 SMNVEV (reference sequence). This CDR3 comprises 17 residues. The rearrangement uses TRBV27 and TRBJ1-4; the TCRdb call, TRBD1, lacks DNA for checking. The TCR sequence derives from a human donor with ulcerative colitis or Crohn's disease, or a healthy co-twin of an affected twin (not recorded which). The source material was blood. This CDR3 is CASSLSGQATTNEKLFF.